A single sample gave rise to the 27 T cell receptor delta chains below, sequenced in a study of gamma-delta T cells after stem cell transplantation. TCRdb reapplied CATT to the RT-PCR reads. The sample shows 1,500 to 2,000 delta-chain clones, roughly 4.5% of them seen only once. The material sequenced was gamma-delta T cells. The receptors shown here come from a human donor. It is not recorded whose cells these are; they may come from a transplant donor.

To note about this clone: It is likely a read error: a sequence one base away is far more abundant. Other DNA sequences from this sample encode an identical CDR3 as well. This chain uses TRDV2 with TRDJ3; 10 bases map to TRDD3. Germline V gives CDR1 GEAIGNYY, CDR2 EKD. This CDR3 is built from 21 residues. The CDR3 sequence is CACDTPGAGGYGSWDTRQMFF. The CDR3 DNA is TGTGCCTGTGACACGCCCGGGGCTGGGGGATATGGCTCCTGGGACACCCGACAGATGTTCTTC.

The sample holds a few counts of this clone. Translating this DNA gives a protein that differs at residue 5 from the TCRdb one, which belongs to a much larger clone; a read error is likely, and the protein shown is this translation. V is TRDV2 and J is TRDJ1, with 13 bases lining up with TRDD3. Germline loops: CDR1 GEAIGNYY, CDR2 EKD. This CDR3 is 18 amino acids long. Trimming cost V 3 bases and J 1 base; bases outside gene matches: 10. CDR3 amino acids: CACDSVLGDTRVTDKLIF. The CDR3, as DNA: TGTGCCTGTGACTCCGTACTGGGGGATACGAGGGTCACCGATAAACTCATCTTT.

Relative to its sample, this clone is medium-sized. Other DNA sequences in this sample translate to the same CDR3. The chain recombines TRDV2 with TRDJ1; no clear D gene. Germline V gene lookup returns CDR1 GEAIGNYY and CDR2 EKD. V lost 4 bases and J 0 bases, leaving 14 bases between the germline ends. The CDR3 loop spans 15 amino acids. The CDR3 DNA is TGTGCCTGTGAGGCCCTCGCCGGTAACACCGATAAACTCATCTTT. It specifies CACEALAGNTDKLIF.

DNA of the CDR3: TGTGCCTGTGATACCGTACTGGGGGACCTCACCGATAAACTCATCTTT. This gives the protein CACDTVLGDLTDKLIF. V is TRDV2 and J is TRDJ1; 9 bases agree with TRDD3. There are 16 residues in the CDR3. Looked up from germline, CDR1 is GEAIGNYY and CDR2 is EKD. J lost 1 base, V lost 4 bases, and 9 bases had no gene match.

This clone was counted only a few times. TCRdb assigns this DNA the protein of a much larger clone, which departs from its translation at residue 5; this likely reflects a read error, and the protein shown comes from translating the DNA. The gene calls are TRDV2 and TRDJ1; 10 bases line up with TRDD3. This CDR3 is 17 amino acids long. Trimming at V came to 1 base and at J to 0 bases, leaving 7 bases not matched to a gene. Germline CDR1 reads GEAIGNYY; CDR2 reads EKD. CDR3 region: CACDTLGDRRYTDKLIF. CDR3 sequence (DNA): TGTGCCTGTGACACACTGGGGGATCGACGATACACCGATAAACTCATCTTT.

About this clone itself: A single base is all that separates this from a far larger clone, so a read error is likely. CDR3 in amino acids: CACDTPGAGGYGPWDTRQMFF. The CDR3 coding sequence is TGTGCCTGTGACACGCCCGGGGCTGGGGGATATGGCCCCTGGGACACCCGACAGATGTTTTTC. V and J are TRDV2 and TRDJ3; 10 bases are a match to TRDD3. The CDR3 runs 21 residues. J was trimmed by 2 bases and V by 1 base; bases with no gene match: 13. The germline gives CDR1 GEAIGNYY, CDR2 EKD.

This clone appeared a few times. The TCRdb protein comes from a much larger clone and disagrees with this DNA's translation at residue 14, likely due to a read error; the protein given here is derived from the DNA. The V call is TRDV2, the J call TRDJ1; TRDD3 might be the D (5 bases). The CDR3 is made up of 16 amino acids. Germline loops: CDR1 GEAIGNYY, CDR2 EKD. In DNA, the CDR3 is TGTGCCTGTGACACCGTGGGGAAGAATGGCACCGATAAACCCATCTTT. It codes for CACDTVGKNGTDKPIF.

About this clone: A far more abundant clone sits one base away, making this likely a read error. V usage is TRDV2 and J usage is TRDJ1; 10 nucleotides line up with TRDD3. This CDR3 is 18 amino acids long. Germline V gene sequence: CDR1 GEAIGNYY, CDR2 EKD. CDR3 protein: CARDTLHRTGGSTDKLIF. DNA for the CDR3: TGTGCCCGTGACACCCTCCACCGTACTGGGGGATCCACCGATAAACTCATCTTT.

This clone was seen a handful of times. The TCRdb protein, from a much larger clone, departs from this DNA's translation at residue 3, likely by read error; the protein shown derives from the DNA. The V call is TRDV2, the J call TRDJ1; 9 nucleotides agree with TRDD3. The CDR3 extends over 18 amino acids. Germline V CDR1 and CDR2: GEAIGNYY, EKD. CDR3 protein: CARDTVTGGTTYTDKLIF. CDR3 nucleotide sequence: TGTGCCCGTGACACCGTCACTGGGGGAACGACGTACACCGATAAACTCATCTTT.

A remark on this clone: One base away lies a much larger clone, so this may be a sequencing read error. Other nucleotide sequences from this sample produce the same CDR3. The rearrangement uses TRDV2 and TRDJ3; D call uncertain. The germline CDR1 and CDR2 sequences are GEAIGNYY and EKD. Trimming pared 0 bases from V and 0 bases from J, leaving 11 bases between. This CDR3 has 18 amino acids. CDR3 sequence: CACDTAGLSSWDTRQMFF. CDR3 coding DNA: TGTGCCTGTGACACCGCCGGCCTTAGCTCCTGGGACACCCGACAGATGTTTTTC.

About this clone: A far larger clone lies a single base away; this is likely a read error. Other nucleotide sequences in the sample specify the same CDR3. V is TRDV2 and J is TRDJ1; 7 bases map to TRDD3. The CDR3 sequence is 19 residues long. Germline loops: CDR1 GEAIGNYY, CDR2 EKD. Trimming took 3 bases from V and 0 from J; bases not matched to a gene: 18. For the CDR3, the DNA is TGTGCCTGTGACTCCCTCCCTACTGAACTGGGGTCCAACACCGATAAACTCATCTTT. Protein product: CACDSLPTELGSNTDKLIF.

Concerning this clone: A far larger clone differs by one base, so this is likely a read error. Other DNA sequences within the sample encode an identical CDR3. CDR3 region: CACDIVLTGGYPVGSWDTRQMFF. DNA of the CDR3: TGCGCCTGTGACATCGTGTTGACTGGGGGATACCCTGTGGGCTCCTGGGACACCCGACAGATGTTTTTC. The chain employs TRDV2 and TRDJ3; 12 positions match TRDD3. This CDR3 has 23 amino acids. The V gene's germline CDR1 is GEAIGNYY and CDR2 EKD.

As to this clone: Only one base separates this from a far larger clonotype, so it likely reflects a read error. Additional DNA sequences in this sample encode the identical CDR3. The CDR3 here is CACDTLGGYSSPFTDKLIF. The CDR3 nucleotides read TGTGCCTGTGACACACTGGGGGGGTACAGTTCGCCATTCACCGATAAACTTATCTTT. V usage is TRDV2 and J usage is TRDJ1; 8 positions match TRDD3. CDR3 size: 19 residues. Per germline, CDR1 GEAIGNYY and CDR2 EKD.

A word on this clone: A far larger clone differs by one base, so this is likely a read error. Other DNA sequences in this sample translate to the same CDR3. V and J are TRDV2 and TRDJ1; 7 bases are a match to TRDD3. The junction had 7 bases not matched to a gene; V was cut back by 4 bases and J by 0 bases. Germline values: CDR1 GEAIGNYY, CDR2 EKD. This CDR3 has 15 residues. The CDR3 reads CACDLLGPHTDKLIF. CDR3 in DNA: TGTGCCTGTGATTTACTGGGGCCGCACACCGATAAACTCATCTTT.

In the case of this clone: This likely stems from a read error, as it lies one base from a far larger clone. CDR3 in amino acids: CACDTLVLTDKPIF. In DNA form, the CDR3 reads TGTGCCTGTGACACCCTAGTACTCACCGATAAACCCATCTTT. This chain uses TRDV2 with TRDJ1; no reliable D call. Germline values: CDR1 GEAIGNYY, CDR2 EKD. CDR3 size: 14 residues.

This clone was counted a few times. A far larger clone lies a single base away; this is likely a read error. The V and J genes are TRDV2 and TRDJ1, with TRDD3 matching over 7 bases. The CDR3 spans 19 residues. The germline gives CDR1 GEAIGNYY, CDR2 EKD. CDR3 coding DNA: TGTGCCCGTGACACCGTGCCTCCGACTGGGGATAAGCGGTTGGATAAACTCATCTTT. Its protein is CARDTVPPTGDKRLDKLIF.

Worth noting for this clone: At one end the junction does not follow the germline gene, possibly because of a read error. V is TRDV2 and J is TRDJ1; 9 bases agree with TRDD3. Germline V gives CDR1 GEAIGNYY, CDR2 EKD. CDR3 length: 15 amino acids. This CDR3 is CACEPLGENTEKLIF. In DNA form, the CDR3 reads TGTGCCTGTGAACCACTGGGGGAAAACACCGAGAAACTCATCTTT.

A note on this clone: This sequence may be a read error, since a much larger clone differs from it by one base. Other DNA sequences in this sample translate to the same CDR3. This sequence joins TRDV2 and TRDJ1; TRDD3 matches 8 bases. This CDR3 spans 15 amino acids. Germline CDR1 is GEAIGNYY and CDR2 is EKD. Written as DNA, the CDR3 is TGTGCCTGTGACCCCCTGGGGGAGGTCCCCGATAAACTCATATTT. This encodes CACDPLGEVPDKLIF.

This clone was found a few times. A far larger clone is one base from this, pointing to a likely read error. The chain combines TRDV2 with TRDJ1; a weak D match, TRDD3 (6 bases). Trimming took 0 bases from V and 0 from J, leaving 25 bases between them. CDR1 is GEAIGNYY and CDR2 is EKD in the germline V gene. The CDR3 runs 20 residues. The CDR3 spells CACDTVGASPGGFYTDKLIF. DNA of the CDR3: TGTGCCTGTGACACCGTGGGGGCCTCACCGGGGGGCTTTTACACCGATAAACTCATCTTT.

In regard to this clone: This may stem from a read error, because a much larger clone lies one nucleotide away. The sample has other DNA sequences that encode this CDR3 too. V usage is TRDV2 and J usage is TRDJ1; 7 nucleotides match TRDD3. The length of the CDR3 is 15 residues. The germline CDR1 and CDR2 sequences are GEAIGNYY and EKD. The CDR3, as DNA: TGTGCCTGCGACATCTGGGGGGTGGACGACGATAAACTCATCTTT. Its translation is CACDIWGVDDDKLIF.

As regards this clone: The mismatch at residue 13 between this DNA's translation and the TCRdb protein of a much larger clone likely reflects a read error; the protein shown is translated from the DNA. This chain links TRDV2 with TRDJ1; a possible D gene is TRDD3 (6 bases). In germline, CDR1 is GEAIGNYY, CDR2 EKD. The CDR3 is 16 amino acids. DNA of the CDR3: TGTGCCTGTGACACCGTTGGTGGGGGTTTCACCGATAGACTCATCTTT. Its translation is CACDTVGGGFTDRLIF.

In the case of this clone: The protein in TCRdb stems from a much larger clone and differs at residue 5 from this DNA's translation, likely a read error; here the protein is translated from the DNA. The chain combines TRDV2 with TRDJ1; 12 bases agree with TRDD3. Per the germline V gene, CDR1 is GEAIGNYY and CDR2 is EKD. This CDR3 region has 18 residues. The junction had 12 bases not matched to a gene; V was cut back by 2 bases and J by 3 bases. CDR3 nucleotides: TGTGCCTGTGACATCGTACCTGGGGGATACGCAGGGTCCGATAAACTCATCTTT. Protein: CACDIVPGGYAGSDKLIF.

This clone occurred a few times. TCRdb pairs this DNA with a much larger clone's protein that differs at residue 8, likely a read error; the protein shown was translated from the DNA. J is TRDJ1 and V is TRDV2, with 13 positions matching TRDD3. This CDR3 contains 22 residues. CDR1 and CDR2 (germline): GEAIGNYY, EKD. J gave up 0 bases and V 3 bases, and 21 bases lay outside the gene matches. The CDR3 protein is CACDSLPNTGGYVGSYTDKLIF. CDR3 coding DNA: TGTGCCTGTGACTCCCTTCCAAATACTGGGGGATACGTAGGATCGTACACCGATAAACTCATCTTT.

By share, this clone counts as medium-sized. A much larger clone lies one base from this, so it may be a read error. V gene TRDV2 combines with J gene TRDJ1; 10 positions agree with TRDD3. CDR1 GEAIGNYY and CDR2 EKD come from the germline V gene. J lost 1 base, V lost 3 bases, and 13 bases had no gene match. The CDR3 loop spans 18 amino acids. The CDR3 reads CACDPVVLGDSGTDKLIF. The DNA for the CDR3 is TGTGCCTGTGACCCCGTTGTACTGGGGGATTCCGGCACCGATAAACTCATCTTT.

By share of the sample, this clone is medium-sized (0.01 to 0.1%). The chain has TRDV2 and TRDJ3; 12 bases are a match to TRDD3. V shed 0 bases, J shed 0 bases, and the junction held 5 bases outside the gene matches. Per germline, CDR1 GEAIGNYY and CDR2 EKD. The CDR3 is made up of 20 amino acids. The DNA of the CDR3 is TGTGCCTGTGACACCGTACTGGGGGATACCGACTCCTGGGACACCCGACAGATGTTTTTC. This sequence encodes CACDTVLGDTDSWDTRQMFF.

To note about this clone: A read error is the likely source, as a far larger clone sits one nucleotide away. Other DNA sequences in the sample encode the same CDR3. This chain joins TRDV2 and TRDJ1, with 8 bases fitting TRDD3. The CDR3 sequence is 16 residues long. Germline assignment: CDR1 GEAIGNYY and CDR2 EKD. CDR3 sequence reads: CACDLLGAQYTDKLIF. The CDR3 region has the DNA TGTGCCTGTGATTTACTGGGGGCTCAGTACACCGATAAACTAATCTTT.

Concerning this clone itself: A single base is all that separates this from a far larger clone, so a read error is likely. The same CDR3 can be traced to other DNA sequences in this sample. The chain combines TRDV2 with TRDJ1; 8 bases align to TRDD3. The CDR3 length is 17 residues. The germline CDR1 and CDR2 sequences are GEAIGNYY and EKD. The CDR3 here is CACDTLGEKVYTDKLIF. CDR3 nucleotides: TGTGCCTGTGACACCCTGGGGGAGAAGGTGTACACCGATAAGCTCATCTTT.